This TCR beta chain was obtained from a study of blood T cell repertoires in COVID-19. Study information: Nucleic acid was either cDNA or gDNA, and it came from T cells, B-cell-depleted T cells, or PBMCs.

CDR3 size: 14 residues. Per germline, CDR1 GTSNPN and CDR2 SVGIG (reference sequence). Trimming cost V 4 bases and J 2 bases, with 12 bases left between them. Per the original data handling: The authors estimated nucleated cell counts from reference gene primer amplification. Method: immunoSEQ multiplex PCR; TCRdb's copy keeps in-frame clones and lacks some. V and J calls and clone size follow that table, whereas D and trimming were derived from the DNA. This sample yields 50,000 to 65,000 clones, of which over 70% are seen a single time; about 6.7% belongs to the top ten. J is TRBJ2-1 and V is TRBV30; D is possibly TRBD2 (5 bases). This receptor was identified in a human donor in a cohort sampled during active COVID-19. The sample comprised peripheral blood. Here the CDR3 reads CAWNRLSAYNEQFF. The CDR3 DNA is TGTGCCTGGAATCGACTATCGGCCTACAATGAGCAGTTCTTC.